These 26 T cell receptor beta chains were all obtained from the same sample, sequenced in a study of shared clonotypes between healthy human individuals. As defined, naive CD8 cells were CD45RO-negative and positively selected for CCR7, with terminally differentiated effector memory CD45RA+ cells excluded. This table comes from immunoSEQ multiplex PCR, and its TCRdb copy is limited to in-frame clones, with some not included. The sample lists about 2.1 million clones; approximately 94% were seen once. The sample consisted of naive CD8+ T cells from PBMCs. The receptors here all came from a man younger than 35 in good health. Some clones in this sample may be carry-over from other donors' samples.

The chain couples TRBV7-3 to TRBJ2-2, with D perhaps TRBD1 (6 bases). This CDR3 is 15 amino acids long. Trimming stripped 5 bases from V and 4 bases from J, with 14 bases between. Germline-derived CDR1 and CDR2 are SGHTA and FQGTGA. This CDR3 reads CASSLERGGTGELFF. The CDR3 DNA reads TGTGCCAGCAGCCTCGAGCGAGGGGGCACCGGGGAGCTGTTTTTT.

This sequence joins TRBV6-1 and TRBJ1-3; D is ambiguous. Per germline, CDR1 MNHNS and CDR2 SASEGT. The CDR3 contains 15 residues. The V end lost 2 bases, the J end lost 2 bases, and 10 bases lay between the germline ends. Here the CDR3 reads CASSERWVPGNTIYF. Here the CDR3 DNA reads TGTGCCAGCAGTGAACGCTGGGTCCCTGGAAACACCATATATTTT.

With respect to this clone: The identical CDR3 is also encoded by other nucleotide sequences in the sample. The J gene is TRBJ1-1, the V gene TRBV28; D might be TRBD1 (5 bases). The CDR3 runs 13 residues. V gave up 5 bases and J gave up 1 base, with 8 bases separating them. Looked up from germline, CDR1 is MDHEN and CDR2 is SYDVKM. CDR3 loop: CASSPQGNTEAFF. CDR3 DNA: TGTGCCAGCAGTCCCCAGGGGAACACTGAAGCTTTCTTT.

This clone was observed a few times. The chain employs TRBV7-9 and TRBJ1-2; D is unclear. V lost 3 bases, J lost 2 bases, and 16 bases lay in between. The CDR3 has 16 amino acids. Germline-derived CDR1 and CDR2 are SEHNR and FQNEAQ (reference sequence). CDR3 DNA sequence: TGTGCCAGCAGCTTCCCACCCCGGGTGGGGAACTATGGCTACACCTTC. It translates to CASSFPPRVGNYGYTF.

The chain recombines TRBV30 with TRBJ2-7; 8 bases line up with TRBD1. This CDR3 contains 14 residues. In germline, CDR1 is GTSNPN, CDR2 SVGIG (reference sequence). The V gene end was trimmed by 3 bases and the J gene end by 3 bases; junction bases not matched to a gene: 7. CDR3: CAWRIGTGFYEQYF. The CDR3 DNA sequence: TGTGCCTGGAGAATTGGGACAGGTTTCTACGAGCAGTACTTC.

The chain links TRBV4-1 to TRBJ1-1; D unresolved. The CDR3 is made up of 14 amino acids. Germline V CDR1 and CDR2: MGHRA, YSYEKL. V lost 2 bases to trimming and J lost 1 base, with 8 bases between them. This CDR3 is CASSQTAWNTEAFF. CDR3 nucleotide sequence: TGCGCCAGCAGCCAAACCGCGTGGAACACTGAAGCTTTCTTT.

V usage is TRBV7-9 and J usage is TRBJ2-1; the match to TRBD2 covers 8 bases. Germline V gene sequence: CDR1 SEHNR, CDR2 FQNEAQ (reference sequence). The ends lost 1 base at V and 5 bases at J; junction bases unmatched: 4. This CDR3 is built from 15 residues. The CDR3 bases are TGTGCCAGCAGCTTAGATCGGACTAGCAACAATGAGCAGTTCTTC. This gives the protein CASSLDRTSNNEQFF. The full variable domain, its missing parts supplied by reference TRBV7-9 and TRBJ2-1, is DTGVSQNPRHKITKRGQNVTFRCDPISEHNRLYWYRQTLGQGPEFLTYFQNEAQLEKSRLLSDRFSAERPKGSFSTLEIQRTEQGDSAMYLCASSLDRTSNNEQFFGPGTRLTVL.

V gene TRBV5-5 combines with J gene TRBJ2-4; D is uncertain. CDR1 SGHKS and CDR2 YYEKEE come from the germline V gene (reference sequence). V was cut by 5 bases and J by 0 bases, with 9 bases left in between. The CDR3 loop spans 14 amino acids. The CDR3 bases are TGTGCCAGCAGTTCAGGCTTAGCCAAAAACATTCAGTACTTC. Amino acid sequence: CASSSGLAKNIQYF.

The chain couples TRBV11-2 to TRBJ2-7; 10 bases match TRBD2. J was trimmed by 3 bases and V by 3 bases; bases with no gene match: 5. The CDR3 sequence is 15 residues long. Germline loops: CDR1 SGHAT, CDR2 FQNNGV. CDR3 sequence (DNA): TGTGCCAGCAGCTTCGACCGGACTAGCGGCTACGAGCAGTACTTC. This translates into CASSFDRTSGYEQYF.

The chain links TRBV29-1 to TRBJ2-7; tentatively, D is TRBD1 (6 bases). Germline V gene sequence: CDR1 SQVTM, CDR2 ANQGSEA. CDR3 size: 12 residues. Trimming took 3 bases from V and 5 from J, leaving 11 bases between them. The CDR3 DNA follows: TGCAGCGTTGAGTTAGAGGGGGACGAGCAGTACTTC. As protein: CSVELEGDEQYF.

V gene TRBV6-1 combines with J gene TRBJ2-2; TRBD2 agrees at 7 bases. The V gene's germline CDR1 is MNHNS and CDR2 SASEGT. Trimming cost V 0 bases and J 3 bases; bases outside gene matches: 7. The CDR3 consists of 17 residues. The CDR3, as DNA: TGTGCCAGCAGTGAAGCGCTGCGGGGGTTGGACACCGGGGAGCTGTTTTTT. This encodes CASSEALRGLDTGELFF.

Notes on this clone: This sample also contains other DNA sequences that code for the same CDR3. The gene calls are TRBV7-9 and TRBJ2-1; D gene ambiguous. V lost 1 base and J lost 8, with 3 bases in between. CDR1 SEHNR and CDR2 FQNEAQ come from the germline V gene (reference sequence). This CDR3 has 11 amino acids. CDR3 DNA sequence: TGTGCCAGCAGCTTAGTTGATGAGCAGTTCTTC. This codes for CASSLVDEQFF.

Written as DNA, the CDR3 is TGCGCCAGCAGCCAAGATCGACGCAGGGTGGGCACCGGGGAGCTGTTTTTT. Translated: CASSQDRRRVGTGELFF. This chain connects TRBV4-1 to TRBJ2-2; the D gene is possibly TRBD1 (5 bases). Germline V CDR1 and CDR2: MGHRA, YSYEKL. The V end lost 0 bases, the J end lost 4 bases, and 15 bases lay between the germline ends. The CDR3 sequence is 17 residues long.

The genes are TRBV4-1 and TRBJ2-1; 7 nucleotides agree with TRBD1. The CDR3 is made up of 13 amino acids. The trim removed 9 bases at V and 7 bases at J, leaving 9 bases unmatched. Per the germline V gene, CDR1 is MGHRA and CDR2 is YSYEKL. The CDR3 DNA sequence: TGCGCCAGTTCCGACAGGGTGGCGAATGAGCAGTTCTTC. It is translated as CASSDRVANEQFF.

V gene TRBV5-1 combines with J gene TRBJ2-1; 7 nucleotides match TRBD2. The germline CDR1 and CDR2 sequences are SGHRS and YFSETQ. With 4 bases clipped from V and 6 bases from J, the junction kept 13 bases outside the gene matches. This CDR3 has 16 amino acids. Written as DNA, the CDR3 is TGCGCCAGCAGCCCACTGCCGCGGGAGAAGGGCAATGAGCAGTTCTTC. Protein sequence: CASSPLPREKGNEQFF. The complete variable domain, with remaining parts taken from reference TRBV5-1 and TRBJ2-1, reads KAGVTQTPRYLIKTRGQQVTLSCSPISGHRSVSWYQQTPGQGLQFLFEYFSETQRNKGNFPGRFSGRQFSNSRSEMNVSTLELGDSALYLCASSPLPREKGNEQFFGPGTRLTVL.

The chain recombines TRBV5-8 with TRBJ2-1; D unresolved. Looked up from germline, CDR1 is SGHTS and CDR2 is YDEGEE. The germline V and J ends were trimmed by 0 bases and 6 bases, with 10 bases remaining between them. This CDR3 spans 14 amino acids. The CDR3 coding sequence is TGTGCCAGCAGCTTGGTTACCCCCGGCAATGAGCAGTTCTTC. It yields the protein CASSLVTPGNEQFF.

This sequence joins TRBV13 and TRBJ2-3; D not certain. Looked up from germline, CDR1 is PRHDT and CDR2 is FYEKMQ (reference sequence). The ends were cut back, 1 base at V and 4 bases at J, with 6 bases in the middle. The CDR3 contains 13 residues. DNA of the CDR3: TGTGCCAGCAGCTTAGAAGGGCCAGATACGCAGTATTTT. As protein: CASSLEGPDTQYF.

Details on this clone: Different DNA sequences within this sample yield the same CDR3. The chain couples TRBV9 to TRBJ1-5; D call uncertain. V was pared by 7 bases and J by 0 bases, with 5 bases between. The CDR3 loop spans 12 amino acids. Germline V CDR1 and CDR2: SGDLS, YYNGEE. The CDR3 region is CASGDSNQPQHF. The DNA for the CDR3 is TGTGCCAGCGGAGATAGCAATCAGCCCCAGCATTTT.

This sequence joins TRBV5-4 and TRBJ2-7, with 8 bases matching TRBD1. CDR1 is SGHNT and CDR2 is YYREEE in the germline V gene (reference sequence). J gave up 5 bases and V 4 bases, and 8 bases lay outside the gene matches. The CDR3 has 14 amino acids. Here the CDR3 DNA reads TGTGCCAGCAGCCTGAGCAGGGGGCTTCACGAGCAGTACTTC. This encodes CASSLSRGLHEQYF.

On this clone: This sample includes further DNA sequences coding for the same CDR3. The chain couples TRBV30 to TRBJ1-1; D gene unclear. Trimming removed 0 bases at V and 1 base at J, with 6 bases between. This CDR3 is built from 13 residues. CDR1 and CDR2 (germline): GTSNPN, SVGIG (reference sequence). The CDR3 DNA follows: TGTGCCTGGAGTGTACCCGGGAACACTGAAGCTTTCTTT. It yields the protein CAWSVPGNTEAFF. The full variable domain, its missing parts supplied by reference TRBV30 and TRBJ1-1, is SQTIHQWPATLVQPVGSPLSLECTVEGTSNPNLYWYRQAAGRGLQLLFYSVGIGQISSEVPQNLSASRPQDRQFILSSKKLLLSDSGFYLCAWSVPGNTEAFFGQGTRLTVV.

The CDR3 is CASSPAIAYEQYF. The CDR3 DNA is TGTGCCAGCAGCCCGGCAATAGCCTACGAGCAGTACTTC. The chain combines TRBV4-2 with TRBJ2-7; D is uncertain. CDR1 and CDR2 (germline): LGHNA, YNFKEQ. This CDR3 has 13 amino acids. The V end was cut by 4 bases, the J end by 2 bases, with 9 bases between.

This chain's CDR3 is CASSFAAGEFNYGYTF. CDR3 DNA: TGTGCCAGCAGTTTTGCGGCAGGGGAATTTAACTATGGCTACACCTTC. The chain combines TRBV27 with TRBJ1-2; D is possibly TRBD1 (6 bases). From germline, CDR1 is MNHEY and CDR2 SMNVEV (reference sequence). This CDR3 is 16 amino acids long. V dropped 3 bases and J dropped 1 base, with 15 bases sitting between them.

The chain combines TRBV19 with TRBJ1-1; D unresolved. This CDR3 contains 11 residues. CDR1 and CDR2 (germline): LNHDA, SQIVND (reference sequence). Trimming took off 3 bases at V and 5 bases at J, with 4 bases between the two ends. The CDR3 here is CASSMRTEAFF. DNA of the CDR3: TGTGCCAGTAGTATGAGGACTGAAGCTTTCTTT.

The chain is built from TRBV9 and TRBJ1-2; TRBD1 matches 7 bases. Trimming removed 0 bases from V and 5 bases from J; junction bases left unmatched: 7. Germline CDR1 is SGDLS and CDR2 is YYNGEE. CDR3 length: 15 residues. CDR3 nucleotides: TGTGCCAGCAGCGTAGCTGGGACAGTGGGGTATGGCTACACCTTC. This gives the protein CASSVAGTVGYGYTF.

The chain joins TRBV19 to TRBJ1-5; D remains ambiguous. This CDR3 comprises 15 residues. CDR1 LNHDA and CDR2 SQIVND come from the germline V gene (reference sequence). The ends were cut back, 5 bases at V and 0 bases at J, with 11 bases in the middle. As DNA, the CDR3 is TGTGCCAGTAGTTTGGCACCTTATAGCAATCAGCCCCAGCATTTT. Translated: CASSLAPYSNQPQHF.

V gene TRBV19 combines with J gene TRBJ2-6; maybe TRBD1 (6 bases). CDR1 and CDR2 (germline): LNHDA, SQIVND (reference sequence). The CDR3 is 18 residues long. V was clipped by 4 bases and J by 2 bases, with 18 bases between them. The CDR3 bases are TGTGCCAGTAGTAATCTGGACAGCATTCCCCCTGGGGCCAACGTCCTGACTTTC. The encoded protein is CASSNLDSIPPGANVLTF.